The 22 T cell receptor beta chains below all came from one sample that was sequenced in a study of T-cell reconstitution after alpha-beta-depleted transplantation in children. Unique molecular identifiers were incorporated into the prepared TCRbeta library. One entry per CDR3 protein results from TCRdb running MiXCR on the PCR reads. The top ten hold 10% to 11% of the sample, which has roughly 310,000 distinct CDR3 sequences, around 25% seen once. The sample here was PBMCs, mostly from graft donor cells, taken 180 days after TCRalphabeta/CD19-depleted stem cell transplant. The receptor source for this set is a male patient aged 5 to 17 who had a stem cell transplant for acute lymphoblastic leukemia, so the T cells may come from the graft donor.

To note about this clonotype: One end of the junction is discordant with germline, which a read error may explain. This chain links TRBV6-5 with TRBJ1-1; 10 bases are shared with TRBD1. There are 15 residues in the CDR3. Germline CDR1 reads MNHEY; CDR2 reads SVGAGI. This chain's CDR3 is CANSYDRGRRTEAFF. CDR3 sequence (DNA): TGTGCCAACAGTTACGACAGGGGGCGACGAACTGAAGCTTTCTTT.

This chain connects TRBV11-2 to TRBJ2-3, with 8 bases aligning to TRBD2. V was clipped by 0 bases and J by 5 bases; unmatched bases: 10. Germline loops: CDR1 SGHAT, CDR2 FQNNGV. This CDR3 contains 17 residues. CDR3 residues: CASSLDFAGGGKDTQYF. The CDR3 DNA reads as TGTGCCAGCAGCTTAGACTTCGCGGGAGGTGGGAAAGATACGCAGTATTTT.

This clonotype came up a few times. This chain joins TRBV5-6 and TRBJ2-5, with 9 bases lining up with TRBD1. From germline, CDR1 is SGHDT and CDR2 YYEEEE. The CDR3 length is 16 residues. With 2 bases clipped from V and 6 bases from J, the junction kept 11 bases outside the gene matches. The CDR3 protein is CASSFWGTGLRKTQYF. CDR3 bases: TGTGCCAGCAGCTTTTGGGGGACAGGGCTGAGGAAGACCCAGTACTTC.

The J gene is TRBJ2-3, the V gene TRBV7-9, with 7 bases that match TRBD2. V shed 1 base and J 10 bases; nucleotides not matched to a gene: 8. The CDR3 runs to 14 residues. Per the germline V gene, CDR1 is SEHNR and CDR2 is FQNEAQ (reference sequence). The CDR3 region is CASSLGPGGSAQYF. CDR3 DNA: TGTGCCAGCAGCTTAGGGCCGGGAGGTTCGGCGCAGTATTTT.

A few counts support this clonotype. V gene TRBV6-1 combines with J gene TRBJ1-1; 7 bases map to TRBD1. Looked up from germline, CDR1 is MNHNS and CDR2 is SASEGT. The CDR3 runs 15 residues. Trimming removed 7 bases from V and 0 bases from J; junction bases left unmatched: 8. The CDR3 sequence is CASTRTGAMNTEAFF. The CDR3 DNA reads as TGTGCCAGCACACGGACAGGCGCCATGAACACTGAAGCTTTCTTT.

The rearrangement links TRBV12-3 or TRBV12-4 to TRBJ2-6, with unresolved D. The CDR3 runs 15 residues. The ends were cut back, 7 bases at V and 0 bases at J, with 10 bases in the middle. The CDR3 DNA follows: TGTGCCAGCACCGGTCTAAGCTCTGGGGCCAACGTCCTGACTTTC. Protein: CASTGLSSGANVLTF.

The genes are TRBV3-1 and TRBJ1-1; no clear D. Per germline, CDR1 LGHDT and CDR2 YNNKEL (reference sequence). This CDR3 is 16 amino acids long. V lost 1 base, J lost 4 bases, and 16 bases lay in between. CDR3 protein: CASSQVGHPSSTEAFF. In DNA, the CDR3 is TGTGCCAGCAGCCAAGTGGGCCACCCTTCCTCCACTGAAGCTTTCTTT. The full variable domain, its missing parts supplied by reference TRBV3-1 and TRBJ1-1, is DTAVSQTPKYLVTQMGNDKSIKCEQNLGHDTMYWYKQDSKKFLKIMFSYNNKELIINETVPNRFSPKSPDKAHLNLHINSLELGDSAVYFCASSQVGHPSSTEAFFGQGTRLTVV.

This chain links TRBV3-1 with TRBJ2-1, with 8 bases matching TRBD2. The junction had 11 bases not matched to a gene; V was cut back by 6 bases and J by 7 bases. The CDR3 loop spans 15 amino acids. CDR1 is LGHDT, CDR2 YNNKEL, per germline (reference sequence). The CDR3 nucleotides are TGTGCCAGCAGTTTTCAGCGGGGGAGTTGGAATGAGCAGTTCTTC. It translates to CASSFQRGSWNEQFF.

Concerning this clonotype itself: Sequence at one end of the junction differs from germline and may be a read error. This chain connects TRBV20-1 to TRBJ2-1; 11 positions match TRBD2. CDR1 is DFQATT and CDR2 is SNEGSKA in the germline V gene (reference sequence). CDR3 length: 20 amino acids. The CDR3 protein is CSDRVTRSGRAKIKNNEQFF. CDR3 nucleotide sequence: TGCAGTGATAGAGTTACTCGTAGCGGGAGGGCCAAGATAAAGAACAATGAGCAGTTCTTC.

This clonotype was detected ten times or more. J is TRBJ2-5 and V is TRBV7-9, with TRBD2 matching over 8 bases. CDR3 length: 12 amino acids. With 7 bases clipped from V and 5 bases from J, the junction kept 3 bases outside the gene matches. Germline CDR1 and CDR2: SEHNR and FQNEAQ (reference sequence). The CDR3 reads CASTSGSETQYF. The DNA for the CDR3 is TGTGCCAGCACAAGCGGGAGCGAGACCCAGTACTTC.

J is TRBJ2-5 and V is TRBV5-1, with D possibly being TRBD1 (6 bases). This CDR3 region has 14 residues. V was trimmed by 4 bases and J by 5 bases, leaving 15 bases between them. The germline CDR1 and CDR2 sequences are SGHRS and YFSETQ. CDR3 nucleotide sequence: TGCGCCAGCAGCGTTCGACAGGCTGAGGAGACCCAGTACTTC. Its translation: CASSVRQAEETQYF.

J is TRBJ1-5 and V is TRBV27; D uncertain. Trimming pared 3 bases from V and 2 bases from J, leaving 2 bases between. Germline CDR1 MNHEY, CDR2 SMNVEV (reference sequence). There are 12 residues in the CDR3. The CDR3 reads CASSFGNQPQHF. DNA of the CDR3: TGTGCCAGCAGTTTCGGCAATCAGCCCCAGCATTTT.

The V gene is TRBV20-1, the J gene TRBJ2-1; D may be TRBD2 (6 bases). The CDR3 loop spans 15 amino acids. The ends were cut back, 3 bases at V and 10 bases at J, with 22 bases in the middle. Germline V CDR1 and CDR2: DFQATT, SNEGSKA (reference sequence). In DNA form, the CDR3 reads TGCAGTGCTAGGGTCCTAGGACTAAACCCCAAAGAGCAGTTCTTC. Translation gives CSARVLGLNPKEQFF.

The chain combines TRBV10-2 with TRBJ2-3; maybe TRBD1 (6 bases). The V gene lost 2 bases and the J gene lost 6 bases, with 12 bases spanning the gap. This CDR3 region has 14 residues. CDR1 is WSHSY and CDR2 is SAAADI in the germline V gene. DNA for the CDR3: TGCGCCAGCAGTGAGGCAGGGGCTGGGGATACGCAGTATTTT. Its translation is CASSEAGAGDTQYF.

This clonotype was counted only a few times. This sequence joins TRBV5-1 and TRBJ2-3; 7 bases fit TRBD1. V was clipped by 4 bases and J by 7 bases; unmatched bases: 18. The CDR3 spans 17 residues. In germline, CDR1 is SGHRS, CDR2 YFSETQ. CDR3 loop: CASSPPLTGEVRNTQYF. The CDR3 DNA reads as TGCGCCAGCAGCCCTCCCCTAACAGGGGAAGTCAGGAATACGCAGTATTTT.

The rearrangement links TRBV5-1 to TRBJ2-7; 9 positions agree with TRBD1. The length of the CDR3 is 15 residues. Per the germline V gene, CDR1 is SGHRS and CDR2 is YFSETQ. Losses at the gene ends were 4 bases for V and 3 bases for J; bases not matched to a gene: 8. The chain's CDR3 is CASSQGGDRDYEQYF. CDR3 in DNA: TGCGCCAGCAGCCAGGGGGGGGACAGGGACTACGAGCAGTACTTC.

This rearrangement joins TRBV4-1 to TRBJ2-2, with TRBD2 identical over 10 bases. From germline, CDR1 is MGHRA and CDR2 YSYEKL. V lost 3 bases and J lost 1; bases outside the gene matches: 5. The CDR3 runs 17 residues. The CDR3 nucleotides are TGCGCCAGCAGCCATGTACTAGCGGGATTGAACACCGGGGAGCTGTTTTTT. As protein: CASSHVLAGLNTGELFF.

This clonotype was seen a handful of times. V gene TRBV10-3 combines with J gene TRBJ2-3; no clear D. V was clipped by 4 bases and J by 2 bases, with 19 bases between them. The CDR3 length is 17 residues. Germline V gene sequence: CDR1 ENHRY, CDR2 SYGVKD. In DNA form, the CDR3 reads TGTGCCATCAGTGTGTCCACAAGGGCTAGAGCCACAGATACGCAGTATTTT. Translation gives CAISVSTRARATDTQYF.

This chain links TRBV20-1 with TRBJ2-4, with 13 bases fitting TRBD2. The CDR3 has 19 residues. Germline values: CDR1 DFQATT, CDR2 SNEGSKA (reference sequence). Trimming took 0 bases from V and 3 from J; bases not matched to a gene: 11. The CDR3 reads CSARDSPGLAGRGKNIQYF. CDR3 DNA: TGCAGTGCTAGAGATTCCCCGGGACTAGCGGGACGGGGCAAAAACATTCAGTACTTC.

The V and J genes are TRBV4-1 and TRBJ2-1; TRBD2 aligns across 13 bases. Per the germline V gene, CDR1 is MGHRA and CDR2 is YSYEKL. This CDR3 is 17 amino acids long. Losses at the gene ends were 3 bases for V and 3 bases for J; bases not matched to a gene: 5. The CDR3 bases are TGCGCCAGCAGCCAGAAGGGACTAGCGGGATTCTACAATGAGCAGTTCTTC. Its translation is CASSQKGLAGFYNEQFF.

The J gene is TRBJ2-5, the V gene TRBV11-2; 12 bases match TRBD2. CDR3 size: 15 residues. V lost 3 bases to trimming and J lost 7 bases; unmatched junction nucleotides: 6. Germline loops: CDR1 SGHAT, CDR2 FQNNGV. CDR3 DNA sequence: TGTGCCAGCAGCTTGACTAGCGGGAGTCACGGGACCCAGTACTTC. Translated, it gives CASSLTSGSHGTQYF.

The chain has TRBV24-1 and TRBJ2-1; D is unresolved. CDR1 and CDR2 from the germline V gene are KGHDR and SFDVKD. Between the trimmed V and J ends, which lost 5 bases and 6 bases, there was a span of 10 bases. The CDR3 is 13 residues long. In DNA, the CDR3 is TGTGCCACCAGTGCTATGAGAATCAATGAGCAGTTCTTC. Translation: CATSAMRINEQFF.